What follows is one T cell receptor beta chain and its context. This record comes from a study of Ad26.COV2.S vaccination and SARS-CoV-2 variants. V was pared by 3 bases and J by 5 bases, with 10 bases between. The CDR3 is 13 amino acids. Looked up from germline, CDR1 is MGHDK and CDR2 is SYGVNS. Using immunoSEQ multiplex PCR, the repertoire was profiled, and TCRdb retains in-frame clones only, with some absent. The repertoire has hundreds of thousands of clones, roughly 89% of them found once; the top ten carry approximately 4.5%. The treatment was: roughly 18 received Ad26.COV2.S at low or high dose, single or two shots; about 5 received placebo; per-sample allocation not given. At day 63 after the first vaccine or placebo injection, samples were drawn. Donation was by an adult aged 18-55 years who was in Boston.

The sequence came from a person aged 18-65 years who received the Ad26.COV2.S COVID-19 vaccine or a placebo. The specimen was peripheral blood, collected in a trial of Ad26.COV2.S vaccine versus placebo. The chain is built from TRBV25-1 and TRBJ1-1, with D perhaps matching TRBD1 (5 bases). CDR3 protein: CASSDQGTTEAFF. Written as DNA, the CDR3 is TGTGCCAGCAGTGATCAGGGAACAACTGAAGCTTTCTTT.